The next 18 T cell receptor beta chains were all read from a single sample in a study of blood T cell repertoires in COVID-19. Clones were read by immunoSEQ multiplex PCR, and TCRdb kept only the in-frame ones, dropping some. Of approximately 210,000 clones listed, 80% to 90% are singletons. Sequencing was done on a sample of peripheral blood. The receptors derive from a man aged 35-49 years with acute or convalescent COVID-19.

This clone appeared a single time. The gene calls are TRBV11-2 and TRBJ2-1, with D maybe TRBD1 (5 bases). The CDR3 spans 14 residues. Trimming left V 8 bases short and J 7 bases short, with 18 bases between. Germline-derived CDR1 and CDR2 are SGHAT and FQNNGV. CDR3 DNA sequence: TGTGCCAGCGGCCAGGGTACTGCTAGGAATGAGCAGTTCTTC. It yields the protein CASGQGTARNEQFF.

This clone has a handful of counts. This chain links TRBV6-2 or TRBV6-3 with TRBJ2-7; D perhaps matches TRBD2 (6 bases). Germline V lookup: CDR1 MNHEY, CDR2 SVGEGT. This CDR3 contains 17 residues. The V end lost 2 bases, the J end lost 5 bases, and 22 bases lay between the germline ends. The CDR3 coding sequence is TGTGCCAGCAGTTACGACCCTTGGCGGGACCATAGGGACGAGCAGTACTTC. As protein: CASSYDPWRDHRDEQYF.

The chain joins TRBV7-9 to TRBJ1-3; D is possibly TRBD1 (5 bases). The length of the CDR3 is 15 residues. The V and J ends lost 1 base and 2 bases respectively, with 9 bases between them. CDR1 and CDR2 (germline): SEHNR, FQNEAQ (reference sequence). CDR3 nucleotides: TGTGCCAGCAGCTTAGAGGGGTTTACTGGAAACACCATATATTTT. Translation gives CASSLEGFTGNTIYF.

The genes are TRBV28 and TRBJ1-2, with D perhaps matching TRBD1 (5 bases). Germline V CDR1 and CDR2: MDHEN, SYDVKM. V dropped 1 base and J dropped 3 bases, with 12 bases sitting between them. This CDR3 contains 15 residues. The chain's CDR3 is CASSLSGRGDYGYTF. Here the CDR3 DNA reads TGTGCCAGCAGTTTATCGGGGCGGGGGGACTATGGCTACACCTTC.

The V and J genes are TRBV7-6 and TRBJ2-5; tentative D call: TRBD1 (6 bases). The CDR3 runs to 16 residues. Germline loops: CDR1 SGHVS, CDR2 FNYEAQ. Trimming took 1 base from V and 1 from J, leaving 13 bases between them. CDR3 amino acids: CASSLELQGLQETQYF. CDR3 sequence (DNA): TGTGCCAGCAGCTTAGAATTACAGGGCCTCCAAGAGACCCAGTACTTC. Filled out from reference TRBV7-6 and TRBJ2-5, the complete variable domain reads GAGVSQSPRYKVTKRGQDVALRCDPISGHVSLYWYRQALGQGPEFLTYFNYEAQQDKSGLPNDRFSAERPEGSISTLTIQRTEQRDSAMYRCASSLELQGLQETQYFGPGTRLLVL.

This clone has a single count. The chain combines TRBV7-9 with TRBJ2-7; 7 bases match TRBD1. This CDR3 is built from 15 residues. The V segment lost 0 bases and the J segment 3 bases; nucleotides outside the gene matches: 5. Germline CDR1 reads SEHNR; CDR2 reads FQNEAQ (reference sequence). For the CDR3, the DNA is TGTGCCAGCAGCTTAGCGATGGCAGGGGGCTACGAGCAGTACTTC. Amino acids: CASSLAMAGGYEQYF.

This chain links TRBV3-1 (or the pseudogene TRBV3-2) with TRBJ1-1, with a possible D match to TRBD1 (5 bases). CDR3 length equals 14 residues. V lost 3 bases and J lost 3, with 11 bases in between. Germline V gene data show CDR1 as LGHDT and CDR2 as YNNKEL (reference sequence). The CDR3 sequence: CASSQFGAHTEAFF. CDR3 nucleotides: TGTGCCAGCAGCCAGTTTGGGGCGCACACTGAAGCTTTCTTT.

The V gene is TRBV10-3, the J gene TRBJ2-3, with D perhaps matching TRBD2 (6 bases). Looked up from germline, CDR1 is ENHRY and CDR2 is SYGVKD. V was cut by 0 bases and J by 2 bases, with 15 bases left in between. The CDR3 covers 17 residues. CDR3 amino acids: CAISESQLAGATDTQYF. In nucleotides, the CDR3 is TGTGCCATCAGTGAGTCGCAACTAGCTGGGGCCACAGATACGCAGTATTTT.

V is TRBV13 and J is TRBJ1-3, with 7 bases aligning to TRBD1. The CDR3 totals 14 residues. V trimming: 0 bases; J trimming: 11 bases; junction bases outside the gene matches: 7. CDR1 and CDR2 from the germline V gene are PRHDT and FYEKMQ (reference sequence). The CDR3 nucleotides are TGTGCCAGCAGCTTAGGTGCAGACAGGGCCTCCATATATTTT. The encoded protein is CASSLGADRASIYF.

The chain is built from TRBV6-5 and TRBJ2-4; TRBD1 matches at 7 bases. The V gene end was trimmed by 6 bases and the J gene end by 0 bases; junction bases not matched to a gene: 5. CDR3 length: 15 residues. Per germline, CDR1 MNHEY and CDR2 SVGAGI. The CDR3 DNA reads as TGTGCCAGCAGCCGGACAGGTAGAGCCAAAAACATTCAGTACTTC. Its translation: CASSRTGRAKNIQYF.

The chain combines TRBV19 with TRBJ2-2; D is undetermined. This CDR3 has 18 residues. Germline CDR1 is LNHDA and CDR2 is SQIVND (reference sequence). V gave up 0 bases and J gave up 0 bases, with 14 bases separating them. The CDR3 protein is CASSIEAVARTNTGELFF. In DNA, the CDR3 is TGTGCCAGTAGTATAGAGGCGGTAGCCAGAACGAACACCGGGGAGCTGTTTTTT.

V usage is TRBV6-6 and J usage is TRBJ2-5; tentatively, D is TRBD1 (6 bases). The CDR3 is 15 residues long. Germline-derived CDR1 and CDR2 are MNHNY and SVGAGI (reference sequence). V dropped 5 bases and J dropped 5 bases, with 18 bases sitting between them. CDR3 bases: TGTGCCAGCAGTGATTATACAGGGCCTGCGGAGACCCAGTACTTC. Translated, it gives CASSDYTGPAETQYF.

The chain links TRBV27 to TRBJ2-7; possibly TRBD2 for D (7 bases). CDR3 length: 14 amino acids. Germline V gives CDR1 MNHEY, CDR2 SMNVEV (reference sequence). The V end lost 1 base, the J end lost 5 bases, and 12 bases lay between the germline ends. The CDR3 protein is CASSLYREGNEQYF. The CDR3 region has the DNA TGTGCCAGCAGTTTATACAGGGAGGGTAACGAGCAGTACTTC.

The rearrangement links TRBV6-6 to TRBJ1-2, with D uncertain. The CDR3 consists of 13 residues. The germline CDR1 and CDR2 sequences are MNHNY and SVGAGI (reference sequence). Trimming took 0 bases from V and 7 from J, leaving 9 bases between them. The CDR3 region is CASSYSLGGGYTF. CDR3 in DNA: TGTGCCAGCAGTTACTCCCTTGGCGGTGGCTACACCTTC.

The chain joins TRBV5-8 to TRBJ2-3; 12 nucleotides line up with TRBD2. Losses at the gene ends were 4 bases for V and 2 bases for J; bases not matched to a gene: 5. From germline, CDR1 is SGHTS and CDR2 YDEGEE. The CDR3 has 16 amino acids. CDR3 loop: CASSAGLAGLTDTQYF. CDR3 coding DNA: TGTGCCAGCAGCGCGGGACTAGCGGGCCTCACAGATACGCAGTATTTT.

The table lists this clone with a few counts. The chain links TRBV30 to TRBJ1-6; 9 bases line up with TRBD1. From germline, CDR1 is GTSNPN and CDR2 SVGIG (reference sequence). Germline trimming cut 3 bases from V and 9 bases from J; bases unmatched to any gene: 6. The CDR3 spans 14 residues. DNA for the CDR3: TGTGCCTGGAGGACCGGGACAGGGAGTTCACCCCTCCACTTT. Protein: CAWRTGTGSSPLHF.

The V gene is TRBV19, the J gene TRBJ1-5; TRBD1 is a possible D gene (6 bases). The V gene's germline CDR1 is LNHDA and CDR2 SQIVND (reference sequence). Deletions cut 7 bases from V and 4 bases from J, with 11 bases between. CDR3 length equals 13 residues. CDR3: CASTLQGNQPQHF. The CDR3 DNA sequence: TGTGCCAGTACCTTACAGGGAAATCAGCCCCAGCATTTT.

This clone was observed a few times. The rearrangement joins TRBV30 to TRBJ1-5, with TRBD1 matching over 8 bases. The germline V gene encodes CDR1 GTSNPN and CDR2 SVGIG (reference sequence). Trimming took 1 base from V and 0 from J; bases not matched to a gene: 11. The length of the CDR3 is 18 residues. The CDR3, as DNA: TGTGCCTGGAGTGGAGGGGCAGGGGGCATCCATAGCAATCAGCCCCAGCATTTT. Encoded protein: CAWSGGAGGIHSNQPQHF.